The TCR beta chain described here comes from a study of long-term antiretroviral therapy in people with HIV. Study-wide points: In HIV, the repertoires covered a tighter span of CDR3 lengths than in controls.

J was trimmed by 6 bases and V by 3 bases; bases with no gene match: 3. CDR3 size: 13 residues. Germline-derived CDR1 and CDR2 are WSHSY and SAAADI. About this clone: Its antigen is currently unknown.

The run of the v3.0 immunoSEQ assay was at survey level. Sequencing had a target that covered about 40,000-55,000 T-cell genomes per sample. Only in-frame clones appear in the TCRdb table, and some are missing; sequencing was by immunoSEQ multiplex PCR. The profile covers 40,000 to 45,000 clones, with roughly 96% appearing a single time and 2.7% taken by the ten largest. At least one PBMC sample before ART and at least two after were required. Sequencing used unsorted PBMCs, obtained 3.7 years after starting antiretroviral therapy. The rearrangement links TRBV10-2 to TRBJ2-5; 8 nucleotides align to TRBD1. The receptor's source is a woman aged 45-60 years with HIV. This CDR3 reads CASSDGTGQTQYF. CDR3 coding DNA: TGCGCCAGCAGTGACGGGACAGGTCAGACCCAGTACTTC.